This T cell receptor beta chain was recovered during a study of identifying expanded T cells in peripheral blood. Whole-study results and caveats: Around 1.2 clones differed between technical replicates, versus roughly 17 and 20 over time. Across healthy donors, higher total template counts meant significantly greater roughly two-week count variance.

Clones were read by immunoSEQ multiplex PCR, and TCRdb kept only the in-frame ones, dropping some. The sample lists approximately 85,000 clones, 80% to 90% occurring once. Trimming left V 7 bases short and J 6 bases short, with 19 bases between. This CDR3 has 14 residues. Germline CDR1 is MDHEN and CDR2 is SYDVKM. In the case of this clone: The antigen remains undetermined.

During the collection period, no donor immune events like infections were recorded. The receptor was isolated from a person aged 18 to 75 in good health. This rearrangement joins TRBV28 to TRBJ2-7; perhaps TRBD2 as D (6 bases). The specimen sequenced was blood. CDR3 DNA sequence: TGTGCCAGCAAACCGGGGACTCCTCCGGGCGAGCAGTACTTC. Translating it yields CASKPGTPPGEQYF.